This TCR beta chain was retrieved from a study of T-cell memory formation after mild COVID-19. This clonotype was counted only a few times. Its antigen is unidentified. Study-wide results and limits: Cross-reactive memory appears to have joined, as suggested by some responding clones showing up in pre-infection memory.

This CDR3 is built from 15 residues. Germline V gene data show CDR1 as SGHRS and CDR2 as YFSETQ. V lost 4 bases and J lost 5, with 16 bases in between. TCRdb independently ran MiXCR on the 5' RACE reads; one entry per CDR3 protein. In the table there are fewer than 200,000 distinct CDR3 sequences, approximately 13% of which are singletons. This receptor was identified in a man aged 18 to 30 who had mild COVID-19 (a few samples of this study predate the infection). Cell type and time point are not known. Sequenced input: PBMCs or a T cell subset sorted from them (not recorded which). The V call is TRBV5-1, the J call TRBJ1-5; D is unclear. CDR3 DNA: TGCGCCAGCAGCCCCGGGCCCAGTGACTATCAGCCCCAGCATTTT. Its translation is CASSPGPSDYQPQHF.